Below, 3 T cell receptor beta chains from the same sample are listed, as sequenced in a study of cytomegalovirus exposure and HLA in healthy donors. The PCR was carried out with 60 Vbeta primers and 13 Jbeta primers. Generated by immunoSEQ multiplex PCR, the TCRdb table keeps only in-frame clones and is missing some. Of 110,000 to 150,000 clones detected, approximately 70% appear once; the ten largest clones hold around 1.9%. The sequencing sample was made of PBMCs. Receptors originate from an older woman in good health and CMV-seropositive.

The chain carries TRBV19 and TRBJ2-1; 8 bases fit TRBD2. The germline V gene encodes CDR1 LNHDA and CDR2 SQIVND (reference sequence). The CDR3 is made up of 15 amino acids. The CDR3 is CGSNSSGSSYNEQFF. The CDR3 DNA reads TGTGGATCTAATAGCAGCGGGAGCTCCTACAATGAGCAGTTCTTC.

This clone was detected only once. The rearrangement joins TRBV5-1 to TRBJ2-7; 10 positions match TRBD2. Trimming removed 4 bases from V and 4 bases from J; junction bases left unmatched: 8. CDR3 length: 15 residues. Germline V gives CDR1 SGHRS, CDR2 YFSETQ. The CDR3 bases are TGCGCCAGCAGCACGACTAGCGGGCAACTTTACGAGCAGTACTTC. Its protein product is CASSTTSGQLYEQYF.

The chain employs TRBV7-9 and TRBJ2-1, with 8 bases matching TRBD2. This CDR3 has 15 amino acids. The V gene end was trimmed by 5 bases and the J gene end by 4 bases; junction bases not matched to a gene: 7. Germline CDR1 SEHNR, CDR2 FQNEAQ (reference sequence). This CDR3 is CASSPRSSGYNEQFF. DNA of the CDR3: TGTGCCAGCAGCCCTCGTTCTAGCGGGTACAATGAGCAGTTCTTC.